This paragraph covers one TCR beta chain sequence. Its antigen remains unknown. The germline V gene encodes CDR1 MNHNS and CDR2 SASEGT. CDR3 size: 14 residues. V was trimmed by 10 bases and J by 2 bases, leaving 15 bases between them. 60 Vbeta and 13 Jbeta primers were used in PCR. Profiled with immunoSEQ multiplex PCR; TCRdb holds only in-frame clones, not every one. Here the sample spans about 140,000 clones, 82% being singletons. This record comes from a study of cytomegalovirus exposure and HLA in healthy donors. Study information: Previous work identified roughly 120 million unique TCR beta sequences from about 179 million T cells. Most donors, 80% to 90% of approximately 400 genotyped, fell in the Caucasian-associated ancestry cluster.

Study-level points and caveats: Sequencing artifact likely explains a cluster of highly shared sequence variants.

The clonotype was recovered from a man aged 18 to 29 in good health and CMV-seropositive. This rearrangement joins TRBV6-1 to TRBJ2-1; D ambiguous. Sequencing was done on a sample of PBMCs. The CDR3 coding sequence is TGTGCCATCCCGTGCGGAACCGCCTACAATGAGCAGTTCTTC. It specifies CAIPCGTAYNEQFF.